Listed below are T cell receptor beta chains from one sample, sequenced in a study of T cell responses to AZD1222 COVID-19 vaccine. Profiled with immunoSEQ multiplex PCR; TCRdb holds only in-frame clones, not every one. The sample carries over 45,000 clones, approximately 88% recorded once. The input for sequencing was peripheral blood, taken on day 0 of AZD1222 vaccination. The receptors stem from an adult in good health. CDR3s include the opening cysteine and the closing phenylalanine or tryptophan. Fields, in order: V gene, clone size, D gene, J gene, CDR3 DNA, CDR3 protein. A D gene is named only where the DNA matches it firmly. Where a row states a size, it is once, few, many or the class of an expanded clone; other rows omit it.

V: TRBV27
size: -
D: -
J: TRBJ1-1
DNA: TGTGCCAGCAGTTCTCGGACGGGGAACACTGAAGCTTTCTTT
CDR3: CASSSRTGNTEAFF

V: TRBV3-1/TRBV3-2
size: few
D: -
J: TRBJ1-1
DNA: TGTGCCAGCAGGCACACAGGGCCGAACACTGAAGCTTTCTTT
CDR3: CASRHTGPNTEAFF

V: TRBV11-3
size: -
D: -
J: TRBJ2-1
DNA: TGTGCCAGCAGCTTTAGTGGGACCTCCTACAATGAGCAGTTCTTC
CDR3: CASSFSGTSYNEQFF

V: TRBV2
size: -
D: -
J: TRBJ1-5
DNA: TGTGCCAGCGACGGAGGGGATAGCAATCAGCCCCAGCATTTT
CDR3: CASDGGDSNQPQHF

V: TRBV15
size: once
D: TRBD1
J: TRBJ1-4
DNA: TGTGCCACCAGCGGCGACAGGGAAGATCAAAAACTGTTTTTT
CDR3: CATSGDREDQKLFF

V: TRBV7-9
size: -
D: -
J: TRBJ1-2
DNA: TGTGCCAGCAGCTTTGGGAGGATATCTAACTATGGCTACACCTTC
CDR3: CASSFGRISNYGYTF

V: TRBV5-1
size: -
D: -
J: TRBJ2-7
DNA: TGCGCCAGCAGCTCACTCGGACTATCGATTGAGGAGCAGTACTTC
CDR3: CASSSLGLSIEEQYF

V: TRBV10-3
size: -
D: TRBD1
J: TRBJ2-7
DNA: TGTGCCATCAGAGTCCGAACAGGGGGATCTGGCGAGCAGTACTTC
CDR3: CAIRVRTGGSGEQYF

V: TRBV3-1/TRBV3-2
size: -
D: -
J: TRBJ1-5
DNA: TGTGCCAGCAGCCAAGGGACACTGAATCAGCCCCAGCATTTT
CDR3: CASSQGTLNQPQHF

V: TRBV7-2
size: -
D: -
J: TRBJ2-7
DNA: TGTGCCAGCAGCTTTGCGGGGTCCTACGAGCAGTACTTC
CDR3: CASSFAGSYEQYF

V: TRBV28
size: -
D: -
J: TRBJ1-5
DNA: TGTGCCAGCAGCCCCTGGGGCAGGTTCAATCAGCCCCAGCATTTT
CDR3: CASSPWGRFNQPQHF

V: TRBV27
size: -
D: -
J: TRBJ2-1
DNA: TGTGCCAGCGGAAACTCAGGCGGCAATGAGCAGTTCTTC
CDR3: CASGNSGGNEQFF

V: TRBV19
size: -
D: TRBD1
J: TRBJ1-5
DNA: TGTGCCAGTACCCAGGGGGGCCAGCCCCAGCATTTT
CDR3: CASTQGGQPQHF

V: TRBV28
size: few
D: TRBD1
J: TRBJ2-7
DNA: TGTGCCAGCAGTTTGAGGGCCCAGGGACAGGTGAACTTC
CDR3: CASSLRAQGQVNF

V: TRBV30
size: -
D: -
J: TRBJ2-7
DNA: TGTGCCTGGAGCCCCCATACCGCCATATACGAGCAGTACTTC
CDR3: CAWSPHTAIYEQYF

V: TRBV7-9
size: -
D: TRBD1
J: TRBJ1-4
DNA: TGTGCCAGCAGCGCACAGGGGGACGCTAATGAAAAACTGTTTTTT
CDR3: CASSAQGDANEKLFF

V: TRBV6-1
size: -
D: TRBD1
J: TRBJ1-2
DNA: TGTGCCAGCAGTGAAGTATTAGGGGGCGATGGCTACACCTTC
CDR3: CASSEVLGGDGYTF

V: TRBV6-1
size: -
D: TRBD2
J: TRBJ2-2
DNA: TGTGCCAGCAGTGGGACTAGCGGGAGGGCCGACACCGGGGAGCTGTTTTTT
CDR3: CASSGTSGRADTGELFF

V: TRBV27
size: -
D: -
J: TRBJ1-2
DNA: TGTGCCAGCAGTCCCCGGGCCGTGGGGGGCTACACCTTC
CDR3: CASSPRAVGGYTF

V: TRBV6-6
size: once
D: -
J: TRBJ1-1
DNA: TGTGCCAGCAGTTACGACGGACGGAAGAACACTGAAGCTTTCTTT
CDR3: CASSYDGRKNTEAFF

V: TRBV6-5
size: -
D: TRBD2
J: TRBJ2-1
DNA: TGTGCCAGCAGTTACTCCTTAGCGGGAGGGCCGTCGGAGTTCTTC
CDR3: CASSYSLAGGPSEFF

V: TRBV13
size: -
D: TRBD2
J: TRBJ2-1
DNA: TGTGCCAGCAGCTCACAGCGGGAGTCCCCTAATGAGCAGTTCTTC
CDR3: CASSSQRESPNEQFF